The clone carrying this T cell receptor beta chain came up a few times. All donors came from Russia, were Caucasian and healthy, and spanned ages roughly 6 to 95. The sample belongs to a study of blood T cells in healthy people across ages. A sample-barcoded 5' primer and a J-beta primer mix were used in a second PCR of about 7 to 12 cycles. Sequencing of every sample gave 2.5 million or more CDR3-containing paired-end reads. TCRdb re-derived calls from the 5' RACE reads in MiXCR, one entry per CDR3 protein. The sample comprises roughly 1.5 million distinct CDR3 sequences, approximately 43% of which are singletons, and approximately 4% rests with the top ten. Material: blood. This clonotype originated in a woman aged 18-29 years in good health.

The chain's CDR3 is CASSSPTGGNEQFF. CDR3 in DNA: TGTGCCAGCAGCTCTCCCACAGGGGGCAATGAGCAGTTCTTC. This chain joins TRBV5-4 and TRBJ2-1; TRBD1 matches 8 bases. V lost 3 bases, J lost 6 bases, and 5 bases stayed unmatched. Germline-derived CDR1 and CDR2 are SGHNT and YYREEE (reference sequence). This CDR3 has 14 amino acids.